This T cell receptor (beta chain) was found in a study of cytomegalovirus exposure and HLA in healthy donors. PCR involved 60 Vbeta and 13 Jbeta primers. Method: immunoSEQ multiplex PCR; TCRdb's copy keeps in-frame clones and lacks some. The sample has about 160,000 clones; 75% to 80% are singletons. The CDR3 sequence is 17 residues long. The germline V gene encodes CDR1 SGHAT and CDR2 FQNNGV. V shed 3 bases, J shed 3 bases, and the junction held 8 bases outside the gene matches. The sequenced sample was PBMCs. The chain combines TRBV11-2 with TRBJ2-1, with 10 positions matching TRBD2. This clonotype was obtained from a woman aged 40 to 50 in good health and CMV-seronegative. CDR3 protein: CASSFGSGGLSYNEQFF. In nucleotides, the CDR3 is TGTGCCAGCAGCTTCGGTAGCGGGGGGCTAAGCTACAATGAGCAGTTCTTC. Filled out from reference TRBV11-2 and TRBJ2-1, the complete variable domain reads EAGVAQSPRYKIIEKRQSVAFWCNPISGHATLYWYQQILGQGPKLLIQFQNNGVVDDSQLPKDRFSAERLKGVDSTLKIQPAKLEDSAVYLCASSFGSGGLSYNEQFFGPGTRLTVL.